The 8 T cell receptor beta chains below all came from one sample that was sequenced in a study of blood T cells in healthy people across ages. Primers used in a second PCR of about 7 to 12 cycles were a sample-barcoded 5' primer and a J-beta primer mix. TCRdb reanalysed the 5' RACE reads using MiXCR and keeps one entry per CDR3 protein. The sample consists of about 1.5 million distinct CDR3 sequences, around 40% of them appearing once. The sequenced material came from blood. The receptors here all came from a woman younger than 35 in good health.

The genes are TRBV14 and TRBJ1-2; 9 bases line up with TRBD1. V shed 1 base and J 4 bases; nucleotides not matched to a gene: 10. Looked up from germline, CDR1 is SGHDN and CDR2 is FVKESK. The CDR3 has 17 residues. The CDR3 here is CASSQVRVGTGSYGYTF. CDR3 nucleotides: TGTGCCAGCAGCCAAGTTCGTGTCGGGACAGGGTCCTATGGCTACACCTTC.

J is TRBJ2-3 and V is TRBV9; tentatively, D is TRBD1 or TRBD2 (5 bases each). The V gene lost 0 bases and the J gene lost 1 base, with 12 bases spanning the gap. Germline V lookup: CDR1 SGDLS, CDR2 YYNGEE. The CDR3 loop spans 16 amino acids. CDR3 protein: CASSVGDLYRTDTQYF. The CDR3 nucleotides read TGTGCCAGCAGCGTAGGGGACCTCTACCGCACAGATACGCAGTATTTT.

The rearrangement links TRBV7-3 to TRBJ1-1; 7 bases fit TRBD1. Germline V gene sequence: CDR1 SGHTA, CDR2 FQGTGA. The length of the CDR3 is 15 residues. J gave up 2 bases and V 1 base, and 4 bases lay outside the gene matches. CDR3 protein: CASSLSRDSNTEAFF. DNA for the CDR3: TGTGCCAGCAGCTTAAGCCGGGACAGCAACACTGAAGCTTTCTTT.

The chain carries TRBV18 and TRBJ2-7; TRBD2 aligns across 11 bases. Germline V gene lookup returns CDR1 KGHSH and CDR2 LQKENI. With 1 base clipped from V and 2 bases from J, the junction kept 1 base outside the gene matches. The CDR3 totals 15 residues. CDR3 coding DNA: TGTGCCAGCTCACCACTAGCGGGGGGGGCCTACGAGCAGTACTTC. Translated: CASSPLAGGAYEQYF.

V gene TRBV6-2 or TRBV6-3 combines with J gene TRBJ2-1; TRBD2 matches 14 bases. There are 19 residues in the CDR3. The V gene end was trimmed by 6 bases and the J gene end by 0 bases; junction bases not matched to a gene: 10. Germline CDR1 MNHEY, CDR2 SVGEGT. CDR3 in DNA: TGTGCCAGCAGCCGCCGGGTAGGGACTAGCGGGAGCTCCTACAATGAGCAGTTCTTC. Amino acids: CASSRRVGTSGSSYNEQFF.

The chain carries TRBV6-2 or TRBV6-3 and TRBJ2-7; 10 bases align to TRBD2. This CDR3 region has 14 residues. J lost 7 bases, V lost 10 bases, and 13 bases had no gene match. Germline CDR1 MNHEY, CDR2 SVGEGT. In DNA form, the CDR3 reads TGTGCCACCAAGACTAGCGGGCGAGAGTTAGAGCAGTACTTC. This translates into CATKTSGRELEQYF.

The genes are TRBV20-1 and TRBJ2-5, with TRBD2 identical over 12 bases. With the DNA end fitting TRBJ2-7 better, the J assignment may be wrong. The CDR3 covers 13 residues. Germline V gene lookup returns CDR1 DFQATT and CDR2 SNEGSKA (reference sequence). CDR3 in amino acids: CSAPSGGAYEQYF. As DNA, the CDR3 is TGCAGTGCTCCTAGCGGGGGGGCCTACGAGCAGTACTTC.

The rearrangement joins TRBV30 to TRBJ2-1; D is possibly TRBD1 (6 bases). The V and J ends lost 4 bases and 6 bases respectively, with 10 bases between them. The CDR3 totals 12 residues. Per the germline V gene, CDR1 is GTSNPN and CDR2 is SVGIG (reference sequence). The CDR3 nucleotides read TGTGCCTGGACAACAGGGCTCAATGAGCAGTTCTTC. Protein sequence: CAWTTGLNEQFF.